This T cell receptor beta chain was captured by sequencing in a study of identifying expanded T cells in peripheral blood. Study-level findings and limits: About 1.2 clones differed between technical replicates, versus roughly 17 and 20 over time.

Data came from immunoSEQ multiplex PCR; TCRdb stores just in-frame clones and leaves some out. The sample gives approximately 86,000 clones, approximately 81% of which show up once; around 4.3% is in the top ten. Deletions cut 7 bases from V and 2 bases from J, with 30 bases between. CDR1 and CDR2 (germline): LNHDA, SQIVND (reference sequence). The CDR3 runs to 20 residues. A few counts support this clone. Its antigen is currently unknown. The TCR comes from a person aged 18-70 years in good health. What was sequenced was blood. This chain uses TRBV19 with TRBJ2-1, with a possible D match to TRBD1 (5 bases). The CDR3 sequence: CASTSNGPGSMAWPYNEQFF. CDR3 in DNA: TGTGCCAGTACCTCCAATGGGCCAGGGTCAATGGCCTGGCCCTACAATGAGCAGTTCTTC.